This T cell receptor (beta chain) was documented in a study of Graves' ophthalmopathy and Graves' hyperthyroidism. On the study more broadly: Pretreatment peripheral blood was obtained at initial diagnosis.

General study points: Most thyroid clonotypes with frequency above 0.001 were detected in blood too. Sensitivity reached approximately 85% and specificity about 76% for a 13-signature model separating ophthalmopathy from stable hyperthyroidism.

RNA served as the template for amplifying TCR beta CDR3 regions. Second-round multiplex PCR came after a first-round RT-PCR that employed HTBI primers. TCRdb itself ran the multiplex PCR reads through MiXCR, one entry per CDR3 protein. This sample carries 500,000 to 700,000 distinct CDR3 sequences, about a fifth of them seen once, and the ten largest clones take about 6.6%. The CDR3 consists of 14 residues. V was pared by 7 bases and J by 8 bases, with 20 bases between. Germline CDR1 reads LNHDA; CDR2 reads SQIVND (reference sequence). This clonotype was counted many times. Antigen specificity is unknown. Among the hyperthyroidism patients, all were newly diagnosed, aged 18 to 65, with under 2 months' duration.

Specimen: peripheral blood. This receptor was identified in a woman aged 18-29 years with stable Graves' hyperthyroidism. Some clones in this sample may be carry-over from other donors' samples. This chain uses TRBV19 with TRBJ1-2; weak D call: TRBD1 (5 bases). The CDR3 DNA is TGTGCCAGTACCGAGGAGGGACGGCCTCCCGGCTACACCTTC. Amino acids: CASTEEGRPPGYTF.